The TCR beta chain under discussion was sequenced for a study of regulatory T cells in long-lasting Graves disease. Researchers made TCR beta libraries by using iRepertoire HTBI primers and running Arm-PCR on CDR3 regions. TCRdb analysed the multiplex PCR reads with MiXCR anew, one entry per CDR3 protein. The profile covers about 400,000 distinct CDR3 sequences, with around 21% appearing a single time and 20% taken by the ten largest. Time point noted: persistent/refractory GD, antithyroid drugs over 5 years with positive TRAb. PBMC RNA served as the TCR library source. About this clonotype: The junction departs from the called germline gene at one end, perhaps through a read error.

CDR1 is SQVTM and CDR2 is ANQGSEA in the germline V gene. This CDR3 contains 13 residues. The sample was peripheral blood mononuclear cells (PBMCs), taken when the disease was refractory, from a patient treated with antithyroid drugs. This chain links TRBV29-1 with TRBJ1-5; unclear D gene. The source of this sequence is a female donor with Graves disease. The CDR3 region has the DNA TGCAGCGTTGGGGGAAATAGCAATCAGACCCAGCATTTT. Residues: CSVGGNSNQTQHF.